This TCR beta chain appears in the sequencing data of a study of shared clonotypes between healthy human individuals. Study-level background: Serving as donors were two women and a few men, whose ages spanned 18 to 49.

A deep-level run was used for the assay. Investigators spread the genomic DNA of each subset evenly over several immunoSEQ plates. The protocol was immunoSEQ multiplex PCR, while the TCRdb copy is restricted to in-frame clones and leaves out a portion. The table lists about 510,000 clones, about four fifths of them singletons. This CDR3 comprises 13 residues. The germline V gene has CDR1 MNHNS and CDR2 SASEGT. Note on this clone: A junction end diverges from the germline sequence, so it may reflect a read error.

V is TRBV6-1 and J is TRBJ1-2; a weak D match, TRBD1 (6 bases). The TCR comes from a woman aged 40 to 55 in good health. Some clones in this sample may be carry-over from other donors' samples. The sequenced material came from PBMCs. The CDR3 nucleotides read TGTGCCATCAGTTCGGACAGAAACTATGGCTACACCTTC. Translation gives CAISSDRNYGYTF.